The sequence of this TCR beta chain was determined in a study of blood T cell repertoires in COVID-19. Study information: Acute and convalescent COVID-19 samples came from the United States, Italy and Spain.

Using immunoSEQ multiplex PCR, the repertoire was profiled, and TCRdb retains in-frame clones only, with some absent. The profile covers approximately 47,000 clones, with around 84% appearing a single time and 2.6% taken by the ten largest. This clone was observed a single time. The sequence was obtained from a woman of 80 years or more with COVID-19, enrolled during active disease. Sample: peripheral blood.

CDR3 nucleotide sequence: TGTGCCATCAGTGAGAGGACAGGGACTGGAAACACCATATATTTT. As protein: CAISERTGTGNTIYF. The chain recombines TRBV10-3 with TRBJ1-3, with 8 bases matching TRBD1. CDR1 is ENHRY and CDR2 is SYGVKD in the germline V gene. CDR3 length: 15 residues. V shed 2 bases, J shed 2 bases, and the junction held 2 bases outside the gene matches.